A single sample gave rise to the 20 T cell receptor beta chains below, sequenced in a study of response to subunit inactivated influenza vaccine. TCRdb fed the RT-PCR reads into MiXCR, producing one record per CDR3 protein. Of about 530,000 distinct CDR3 sequences in the sample, 10% to 15% were seen once. The sample was PBMCs from blood, taken roughly 47 days after vaccination. The receptors were sampled from a man aged 50 to 59 who received an inactivated influenza vaccine.

This clonotype occurred a few times. The V call is TRBV28, the J call TRBJ2-1, with 8 bases aligning to TRBD1. V shed 5 bases and J 15 bases; nucleotides not matched to a gene: 12. Germline CDR1 is MDHEN and CDR2 is SYDVKM. CDR3 size: 13 residues. The CDR3 sequence is CASSNQGAPLPFF. CDR3 nucleotides: TGTGCCAGCAGTAATCAGGGGGCACCTCTACCGTTCTTC.

The J gene is TRBJ2-5, the V gene TRBV7-9; TRBD1 aligns across 10 bases. The CDR3 spans 17 residues. J gave up 5 bases and V 5 bases, and 14 bases lay outside the gene matches. The germline gives CDR1 SEHNR, CDR2 FQNEAQ (reference sequence). CDR3 in amino acids: CASSVSGTGALGETQYF. CDR3 bases: TGTGCCAGCAGCGTCTCCGGGACAGGGGCCCTCGGGGAGACCCAGTACTTC.

Comments on this clonotype: Germline and junction disagree at one end, which may indicate a read error. This chain connects TRBV7-2 to TRBJ2-5, with 7 bases fitting TRBD2. The V gene's germline CDR1 is SGHTA and CDR2 FQGNSA. The CDR3 is 13 residues long. The CDR3 DNA follows: TGTGCCAGCAGCGTGGGGAGGGTCGAGACCCAGCACTTC. It translates to CASSVGRVETQHF. The variable domain in full, completed from reference TRBV7-2 and TRBJ2-5, reads GAGVSQSPSNKVTEKGKDVELRCDPISGHTALYWYRQSLGQGLEFLIYFQGNSAPDKSGLPSDRFSAERTGGSVSTLTIQRTQQEDSAVYLCASSVGRVETQHFGPGTRLLVL.

This clonotype was recorded at least ten times. This chain connects TRBV29-1 to TRBJ2-7; the D is unclear. CDR1 is SQVTM and CDR2 is ANQGSEA in the germline V gene. V gave up 4 bases and J gave up 7 bases, with 8 bases separating them. This CDR3 has 10 residues. The CDR3 sequence is CSVGAGEQYF. For the CDR3, the DNA is TGCAGCGTTGGTGCTGGGGAGCAGTACTTC.

This clonotype was counted ten times or more. This chain connects TRBV12-3 or TRBV12-4 to TRBJ2-7; D might be TRBD1 or TRBD2, each matching 5 bases. CDR3 length: 15 residues. V lost 3 bases and J lost 6, with 18 bases in between. CDR3 coding DNA: TGTGCCAGCAGTTTGCGCCCTTGGGGGAGTGGCGAGCAGTACTTC. Protein: CASSLRPWGSGEQYF.

The chain carries TRBV5-6 and TRBJ1-1; D might be TRBD1 (6 bases). Trimming took 7 bases from V and 4 from J, leaving 14 bases between them. The CDR3 spans 13 residues. The germline V gene has CDR1 SGHDT and CDR2 YYEEEE. This CDR3 is CASGKGVVTEAFF. The CDR3 nucleotides are TGTGCCAGCGGAAAGGGGGTGGTCACTGAAGCTTTCTTT.

V is TRBV7-2 and J is TRBJ2-7; D is unresolved. Germline CDR1 is SGHTA and CDR2 is FQGNSA. This CDR3 contains 13 residues. Trimming removed 5 bases at V and 5 bases at J, with 13 bases between. The CDR3 here is CASSQFPSDEQYF. Written as DNA, the CDR3 is TGTGCCAGCAGCCAATTCCCAAGTGACGAGCAGTACTTC.

The chain combines TRBV29-1 with TRBJ2-5; no reliable D call. Trimming stripped 7 bases from V and 3 bases from J, with 9 bases between. The germline gives CDR1 SQVTM, CDR2 ANQGSEA. The CDR3 runs to 11 residues. The CDR3 loop reads CSGGPKETQYF. DNA for the CDR3: TGCAGCGGCGGACCTAAAGAGACCCAGTACTTC.

The chain carries TRBV7-2 and TRBJ2-3, with 8 positions matching TRBD2. The J segment lost 4 bases and the V segment lost 7 bases, leaving 4 bases of the junction unmatched. Germline values: CDR1 SGHTA, CDR2 FQGNSA. The CDR3 runs 13 residues. The CDR3 DNA reads TGTGCCAGCACACGGGGACTAGCAGATACGCAGTATTTT. Translated: CASTRGLADTQYF.

J is TRBJ2-1 and V is TRBV10-3; 8 positions match TRBD1. The CDR3 consists of 14 residues. Losses at the gene ends were 10 bases for V and 7 bases for J; bases not matched to a gene: 12. The V gene's germline CDR1 is ENHRY and CDR2 SYGVKD. The CDR3 is CATKLQGDGNEQFF. DNA for the CDR3: TGTGCCACGAAACTACAGGGGGATGGTAATGAGCAGTTCTTC.

This clonotype has just a few counts. The chain links TRBV11-1 to TRBJ2-1; D is perhaps TRBD1 (6 bases). V was clipped by 0 bases and J by 6 bases, with 9 bases between them. Germline V gene lookup returns CDR1 SGHAT and CDR2 FQDESV (reference sequence). There are 14 residues in the CDR3. The CDR3 region is CASSLAQGLNEQFF. The CDR3 DNA reads as TGTGCCAGCAGCTTAGCCCAGGGGCTCAATGAGCAGTTCTTC.

This clonotype came up many times. The genes are TRBV7-2 and TRBJ2-3; D gene unclear. CDR1 and CDR2 (germline): SGHTA, FQGNSA. The CDR3 has 16 residues. With 0 bases removed from V and 2 bases from J, the gap between germline ends came to 12 bases. CDR3 in amino acids: CASSLAYGTTTDTQYF. The CDR3 DNA reads as TGTGCCAGCAGCTTAGCGTACGGCACAACCACAGATACGCAGTATTTT. The complete variable domain, with remaining parts taken from reference TRBV7-2 and TRBJ2-3, reads GAGVSQSPSNKVTEKGKDVELRCDPISGHTALYWYRQSLGQGLEFLIYFQGNSAPDKSGLPSDRFSAERTGGSVSTLTIQRTQQEDSAVYLCASSLAYGTTTDTQYFGPGTRLTVL.

The V and J genes are TRBV4-2 and TRBJ2-7; 8 nucleotides agree with TRBD1. The CDR3 length is 15 residues. With 7 bases clipped from V and 2 bases from J, the junction kept 10 bases outside the gene matches. CDR1 is LGHNA, CDR2 YNFKEQ, per germline. CDR3 sequence (DNA): TGTGCCAGCACCCTTGATTCGACAGGGGCCTACGAGCAGTACTTC. Its translation: CASTLDSTGAYEQYF.

In this sample, this clonotype turned up a few times. V and J are TRBV11-2 and TRBJ2-7, with 11 bases fitting TRBD2. Per the germline V gene, CDR1 is SGHAT and CDR2 is FQNNGV. This CDR3 contains 15 residues. V shed 4 bases, J shed 3 bases, and the junction held 5 bases outside the gene matches. The CDR3 spells CASSSGTSGYYEQYF. The DNA of the CDR3 is TGTGCCAGCAGCTCTGGGACTAGCGGATACTACGAGCAGTACTTC.

This clonotype turned up a few times. The gene calls are TRBV15 and TRBJ2-3; D gene unclear. Germline loops: CDR1 LNHNV, CDR2 YYDKDF (reference sequence). The CDR3 sequence is 15 residues long. Deletions cut 0 bases from V and 1 base from J, with 8 bases between. As DNA, the CDR3 is TGTGCCACCAGCAGAGATCCCGAACGCACAGATACGCAGTATTTT. Amino acid sequence: CATSRDPERTDTQYF.

The genes are TRBV5-4 and TRBJ2-1; TRBD2 agrees at 10 bases. CDR3 length: 17 residues. The V gene's germline CDR1 is SGHNT and CDR2 YYREEE (reference sequence). V gave up 2 bases and J gave up 2 bases; unmatched junction bases: 7. CDR3 bases: TGTGCCAGCAGCTTTTTCCCAGCGGGAGGGCCCTACAATGAGCAGTTCTTC. Translating gives CASSFFPAGGPYNEQFF.

This rearrangement joins TRBV7-8 to TRBJ2-1, with 8 bases matching TRBD2. This CDR3 spans 15 amino acids. The V gene end was trimmed by 1 base and the J gene end by 7 bases; junction bases not matched to a gene: 6. From germline, CDR1 is SGHVS and CDR2 FQNEAQ. The CDR3, as DNA: TGTGCCAGCAGCTTAGAGCGGGAGTGGCAAAATGAGCAGTTCTTC. Translation gives CASSLEREWQNEQFF.

This clonotype was recorded a few times. V usage is TRBV20-1 and J usage is TRBJ2-5; D remains unclear. The CDR3 is 12 amino acids. Germline CDR1 DFQATT, CDR2 SNEGSKA (reference sequence). The V gene lost 1 base and the J gene lost 3 bases, with 6 bases spanning the gap. CDR3 protein: CSARATEETQYF. The CDR3 nucleotides read TGCAGTGCTAGAGCAACAGAAGAGACCCAGTACTTC.

The J gene is TRBJ1-6, the V gene TRBV6-1, with D possibly TRBD1 on 6 matching bases. The germline CDR1 and CDR2 sequences are MNHNS and SASEGT. This CDR3 has 15 residues. The V gene lost 6 bases and the J gene lost 9 bases, with 18 bases spanning the gap. The CDR3 DNA is TGTGCCAGCAGGCCGGCCGGGGGGGCTAGTTCACCCCTCCACTTT. Amino acid sequence: CASRPAGGASSPLHF.

This chain joins TRBV29-1 and TRBJ2-1; D might be TRBD2 (6 bases). This CDR3 region has 16 residues. Trimming shortened V by 4 bases and J by 2 bases, and 18 bases separated the two germline ends. Germline loops: CDR1 SQVTM, CDR2 ANQGSEA. The chain's CDR3 is CSVVNPGTGAYNEQFF. The CDR3, as DNA: TGCAGCGTTGTGAACCCCGGGACTGGAGCCTACAATGAGCAGTTCTTC.